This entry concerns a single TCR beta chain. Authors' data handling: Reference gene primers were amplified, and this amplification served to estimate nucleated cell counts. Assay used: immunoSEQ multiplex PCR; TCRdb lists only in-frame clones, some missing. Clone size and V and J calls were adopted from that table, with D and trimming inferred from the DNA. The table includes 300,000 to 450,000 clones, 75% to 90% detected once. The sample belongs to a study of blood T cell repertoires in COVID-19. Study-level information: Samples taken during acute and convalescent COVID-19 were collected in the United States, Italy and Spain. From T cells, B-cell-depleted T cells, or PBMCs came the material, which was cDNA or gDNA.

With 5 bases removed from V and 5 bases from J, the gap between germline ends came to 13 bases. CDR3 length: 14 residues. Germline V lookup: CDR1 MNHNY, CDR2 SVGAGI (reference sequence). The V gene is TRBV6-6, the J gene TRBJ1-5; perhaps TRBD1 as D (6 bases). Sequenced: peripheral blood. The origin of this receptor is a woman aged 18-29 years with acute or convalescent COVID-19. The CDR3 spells CASSGGSIDQPQHF. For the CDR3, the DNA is TGTGCCAGCAGTGGGGGCTCAATTGATCAGCCCCAGCATTTT.